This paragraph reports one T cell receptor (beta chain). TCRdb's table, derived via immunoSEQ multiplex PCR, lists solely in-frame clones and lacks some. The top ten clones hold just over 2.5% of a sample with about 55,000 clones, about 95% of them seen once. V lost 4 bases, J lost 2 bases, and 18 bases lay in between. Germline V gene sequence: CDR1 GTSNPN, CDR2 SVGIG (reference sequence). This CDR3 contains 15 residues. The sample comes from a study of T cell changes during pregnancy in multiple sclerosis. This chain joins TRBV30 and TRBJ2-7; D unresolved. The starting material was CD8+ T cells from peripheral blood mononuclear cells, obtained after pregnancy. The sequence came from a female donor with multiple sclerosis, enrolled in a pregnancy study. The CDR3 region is CAWTPRISSAYEQYF. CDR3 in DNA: TGTGCCTGGACCCCTAGAATCTCTTCAGCCTACGAGCAGTACTTC.